This T cell receptor beta chain was found in a study of cytomegalovirus exposure and HLA in healthy donors. The PCR contained 60 Vbeta and 13 Jbeta primers. The table came from immunoSEQ multiplex PCR; TCRdb's copy has only in-frame clones and leaves some out. This table has roughly 120,000 clones, 77% appearing once. Whole-study results and caveats: In vitro work confirmed that a few CMV-associated chains recognize CMV antigens.

As for this clone: Its antigen is as yet unknown.

Sample: PBMCs. The receptor was isolated from a woman aged 40 to 50 in good health and CMV-seropositive.

In nucleotides, the CDR3 is TGTGCCAGCGGAGGGGACTATGGCTACACCTTC. It specifies CASGGDYGYTF. V is TRBV6-6 and J is TRBJ1-2; perhaps TRBD1 as D (5 bases). CDR3 length: 11 amino acids. Per the germline V gene, CDR1 is MNHNY and CDR2 is SVGAGI (reference sequence). With 8 bases removed from V and 3 bases from J, the gap between germline ends came to 7 bases.